This paragraph covers one TCR beta chain sequence. The sample comes from a study of blood T cell repertoires in COVID-19. CDR1 and CDR2 from the germline V gene are MNHEY and SMNVEV (reference sequence). Trimming shortened V by 8 bases and J by 2 bases, and 6 bases separated the two germline ends. CDR3 size: 11 residues. Only in-frame clones appear in the TCRdb table, and some are missing; sequencing was by immunoSEQ multiplex PCR. The table includes about 98,000 clones, roughly 87% detected once. The clonotype originates from a man between 65 and 80 years old with acute or convalescent COVID-19. The chain uses TRBV27 and TRBJ2-5, with no clear D. Sequencing input: peripheral blood. The CDR3, as DNA: TGTGCCAGCGGGCCTCAAGAGACCCAGTACTTC. Its protein is CASGPQETQYF.